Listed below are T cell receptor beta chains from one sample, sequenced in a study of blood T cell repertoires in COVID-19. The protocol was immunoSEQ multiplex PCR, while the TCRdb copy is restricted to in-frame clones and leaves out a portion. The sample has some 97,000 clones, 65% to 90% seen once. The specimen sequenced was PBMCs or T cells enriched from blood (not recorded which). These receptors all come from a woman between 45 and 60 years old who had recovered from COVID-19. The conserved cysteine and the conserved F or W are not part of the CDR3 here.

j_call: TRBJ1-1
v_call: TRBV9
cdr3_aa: ASSDQGWDKAF

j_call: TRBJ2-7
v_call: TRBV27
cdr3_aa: ASSVIQGANEQY

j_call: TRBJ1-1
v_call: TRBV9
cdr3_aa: ASSPSARGTVDAEAF

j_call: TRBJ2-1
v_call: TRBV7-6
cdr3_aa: ASAPRAGGYDNEQF

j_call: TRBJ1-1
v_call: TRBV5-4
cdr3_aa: ASSSTTGGFTEAF

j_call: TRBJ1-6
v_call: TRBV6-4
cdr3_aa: ASAEGPNSPLH

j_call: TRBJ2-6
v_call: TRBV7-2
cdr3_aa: ASSPAAGANVLT

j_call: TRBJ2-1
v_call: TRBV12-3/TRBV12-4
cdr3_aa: ASSTTSGRV

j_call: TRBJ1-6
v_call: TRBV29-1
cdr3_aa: SVATQLDSPLH

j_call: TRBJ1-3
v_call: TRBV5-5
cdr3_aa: ASSLAEGGASGNTIY

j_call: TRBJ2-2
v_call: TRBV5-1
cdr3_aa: ASRLWATTDTNTGELF

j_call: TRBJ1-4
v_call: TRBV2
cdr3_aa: ASRVTGTGLEKLF

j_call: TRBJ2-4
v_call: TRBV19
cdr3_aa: ASIKLAKNIQY

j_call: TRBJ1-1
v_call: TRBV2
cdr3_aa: ASSEAKGRTEAF

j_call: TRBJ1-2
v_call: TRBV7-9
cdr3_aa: ASSSWTGEDYGYT

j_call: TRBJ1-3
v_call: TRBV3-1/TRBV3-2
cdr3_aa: ASSLLTGAGGNTIY

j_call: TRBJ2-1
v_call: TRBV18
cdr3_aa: ASSPPTNEQF

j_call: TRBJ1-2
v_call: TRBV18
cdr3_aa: ASSPTPGGTHGYT

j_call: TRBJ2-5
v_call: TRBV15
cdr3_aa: ATSRVSGQQETQY

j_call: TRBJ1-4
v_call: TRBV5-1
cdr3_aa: ASGPTGPGEKLF

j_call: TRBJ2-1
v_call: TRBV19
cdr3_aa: AGLAGGGTNEQF

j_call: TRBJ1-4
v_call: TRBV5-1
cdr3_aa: ASSPQGTSNEKLF

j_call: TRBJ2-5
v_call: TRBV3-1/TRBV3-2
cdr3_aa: ASSLTPGQGAKTQY

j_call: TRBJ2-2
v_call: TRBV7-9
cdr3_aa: ASTLWRGRTGELF

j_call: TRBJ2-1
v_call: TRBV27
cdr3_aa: ASSLSSGILSYNEQF

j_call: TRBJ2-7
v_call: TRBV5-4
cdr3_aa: ASSPTGPSEQY

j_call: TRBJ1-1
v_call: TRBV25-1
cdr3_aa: ASSELVNTEAF